This is a list of T cell receptor beta chains from one sample in a study of immune cell composition in non-small cell lung cancer. Generated by immunoSEQ multiplex PCR, the TCRdb table keeps only in-frame clones and is missing some. The sample has around 10,000 clones, roughly 77% seen once. Sequencing used non-adjacent lung tissue. The receptors were gathered from a human donor with non-small cell lung cancer. Each CDR3 is given with its conserved first and last residue. The D gene is left open where the match is weak. Only some rows state a clone size, as once, few, many or a class for expanded clones.

clone_size | d_call | j_call | v_call | cdr3_aa | cdr3_nt
NA | NA | TRBJ2-1 | TRBV10-3 | CAMASMDLEYNEQFF | TGTGCCATGGCCTCGATGGACCTGGAATACAATGAGCAGTTCTTC
few | NA | TRBJ2-5 | TRBV4-1 | CASSQDGNLLGARETQYF | TGCGCCAGCAGCCAAGATGGGAACCTCCTGGGGGCCAGAGAGACCCAGTACTTC
NA | NA | TRBJ2-3 | TRBV7-2 | CASSLEWRRQYF | TGTGCCAGCAGCTTAGAGTGGCGGCGTCAGTATTTT
NA | NA | TRBJ1-2 | TRBV18 | CASSPVLTALPSGYTF | TGTGCCAGCTCACCAGTTCTTACAGCCCTCCCCTCTGGCTACACCTTC
once | TRBD1 | TRBJ1-1 | TRBV6-5 | CASRAGTANTEAFF | TGTGCCAGCAGGGCAGGGACAGCGAACACTGAAGCTTTCTTT
NA | TRBD1 | TRBJ1-1 | TRBV2 | CAGGQGRPEAFF | TGTGCCGGCGGACAGGGACGGCCTGAAGCTTTCTTT
NA | TRBD2 | TRBJ2-7 | TRBV27 | CASSLGGVGPAYEQYF | TGTGCCAGCAGTTTAGGGGGGGTGGGCCCGGCCTACGAGCAGTACTTC
few | TRBD1 | TRBJ2-7 | TRBV6-5 | CASSGDRTTWQYF | TGTGCCAGCAGTGGGGACAGGACAACGTGGCAGTACTTC
NA | NA | TRBJ1-4 | TRBV5-4 | CASSRGPGLDEKLFF | TGTGCCAGCAGCCGGGGCCCCGGGCTCGATGAAAAACTGTTTTTT
NA | TRBD1 | TRBJ2-1 | TRBV10-1 | CASSPTGLSNEQFF | TGCGCCAGCAGTCCGACAGGGCTGAGCAATGAGCAGTTCTTC
NA | NA | TRBJ2-4 | TRBV14 | CASSPRAELAKNIQYF | TGTGCCAGCAGCCCTAGAGCGGAACTAGCCAAAAACATTCAGTACTTC
NA | NA | TRBJ2-7 | TRBV27 | CASSFSPGWEQYF | TGTGCCAGCAGTTTTTCCCCCGGGTGGGAGCAGTACTTC
NA | NA | TRBJ2-7 | TRBV19 | CASSIVGGTYEQYF | TGTGCCAGTAGTATAGTTGGGGGAACCTACGAGCAGTACTTC
NA | TRBD1 | TRBJ1-5 | TRBV19 | CASSTTGFDQPQHF | TGTGCCAGTAGTACGACAGGGTTCGATCAGCCCCAGCATTTT
NA | TRBD1 | TRBJ2-3 | TRBV5-4 | CASSPGQGRADTQYF | TGTGCCAGCAGCCCCGGACAGGGGAGGGCAGATACGCAGTATTTT
NA | NA | TRBJ2-3 | TRBV29-1 | CSWRELTDTQYF | TGCAGCTGGCGGGAACTCACAGATACGCAGTATTTT
few | TRBD2 | TRBJ2-7 | TRBV4-1 | CASSQQASGRGEQYF | TGCGCCAGCAGCCAACAAGCTAGCGGGAGAGGGGAGCAGTACTTC
NA | NA | TRBJ1-1 | TRBV5-1 | CASSLSGTPMNTEAFF | TGCGCCAGCAGCTTGTCCGGGACACCCATGAACACTGAAGCTTTCTTT
NA | TRBD1 | TRBJ1-1 | TRBV19 | CASSEGTAPQAFF | TGTGCCAGTAGCGAAGGGACAGCACCCCAAGCTTTCTTT
NA | NA | TRBJ1-6 | TRBV30 | CAWSGQNNSPLHF | TGTGCCTGGAGCGGACAGAATAATTCACCCCTCCACTTT
NA | NA | TRBJ2-1 | TRBV29-1 | CSVAVLGNYNEQFF | TGCAGCGTTGCAGTTTTGGGCAACTACAATGAGCAGTTCTTC
once | NA | TRBJ2-3 | TRBV30 | CAWGDSTDTQYF | TGTGCCTGGGGGGACAGCACAGATACGCAGTATTTT
few | NA | TRBJ1-1 | TRBV30 | CAWRKGLVQMEAFF | TGTGCCTGGAGGAAGGGGCTGGTCCAAATGGAAGCTTTCTTT
NA | NA | TRBJ2-7 | TRBV13 | CASSLVRGPYEQYF | TGTGCCAGCAGCTTAGTGAGGGGACCCTACGAGCAGTACTTC
few | NA | TRBJ2-7 | TRBV7-9 | CASSLGPGSHEQYF | TGTGCCAGCAGCCTGGGGCCGGGGTCCCACGAGCAGTACTTC
medium-sized | NA | TRBJ2-1 | TRBV4-3 | CASSQDPSANEQFF | TGCGCCAGCAGCCAAGATCCCTCGGCCAATGAGCAGTTCTTC
NA | TRBD1 | TRBJ2-7 | TRBV7-2 | CASSLKARPGGAEQYF | TGTGCCAGCAGCTTAAAAGCACGGCCAGGGGGCGCCGAGCAGTACTTC
NA | NA | TRBJ1-1 | TRBV18 | CASSQNRDTEAFF | TGTGCCAGCTCACAAAACAGGGACACTGAAGCTTTCTTT
NA | NA | TRBJ2-5 | TRBV5-1 | CASSQLTGPKGTQYF | TGCGCCAGCAGCCAATTGACAGGTCCCAAGGGTACCCAGTACTTC
NA | NA | TRBJ2-3 | TRBV21-1 | CASSKMMLTSTDTQYF | TGTGCCAGCAGCAAAATGATGCTTACTAGCACAGATACGCAGTATTTT
NA | TRBD2 | TRBJ2-7 | TRBV19 | CASSTGTSGSVGRREQYF | TGTGCCAGTAGTACCGGGACTAGCGGGAGTGTCGGGCGGCGGGAGCAGTACTTC
few | NA | TRBJ1-5 | TRBV27 | CASTPLGTGTNQPQHF | TGTGCCAGCACGCCGCTCGGCACAGGGACCAATCAGCCCCAGCATTTT
NA | NA | TRBJ1-4 | TRBV30 | CASTTPGEGEKLFF | TGTGCCTCTACCACACCAGGAGAGGGTGAAAAACTGTTTTTT
once | TRBD2 | TRBJ2-2 | TRBV5-4 | CATGLAGGGTGELFF | TGTGCCACCGGACTAGCGGGAGGTGGGACCGGGGAGCTGTTTTTT
NA | NA | TRBJ2-4 | TRBV2 | CASNQKNIQYF | TGTGCCAGTAACCAGAAAAACATTCAGTACTTC
few | NA | TRBJ1-5 | TRBV10-2 | CASRGGNQPQHF | TGCGCCAGCAGAGGGGGGAATCAGCCCCAGCATTTT
NA | NA | TRBJ1-4 | TRBV29-1 | CSVEVRGEKLFF | TGCAGCGTTGAGGTTAGGGGAGAAAAACTGTTTTTT
NA | NA | TRBJ2-3 | TRBV6-6 | CASTSRGTDTQYF | TGTGCCAGCACAAGCAGAGGCACAGATACGCAGTATTTT
NA | TRBD1 | TRBJ1-2 | TRBV19 | CAAAKTGGSIGYTF | TGTGCCGCCGCAAAGACAGGGGGCTCTATTGGCTACACCTTC
NA | NA | TRBJ2-3 | TRBV7-9 | CASSLETDTQYF | TGTGCCAGCAGCTTAGAAACAGATACGCAGTATTTT
once | TRBD1 | TRBJ1-4 | TRBV5-4 | CASSLGQGGSEKLFF | TGTGCCAGCAGCCTCGGACAGGGGGGTAGTGAAAAACTGTTTTTT
NA | TRBD2 | TRBJ2-3 | TRBV5-6 | CASSFGPSGATDTQYF | TGTGCCAGCAGCTTTGGACCTAGCGGGGCCACAGATACGCAGTATTTT
NA | TRBD1 | TRBJ1-3 | TRBV9 | CASSLSGTGGTIYF | TGTGCCAGCAGCCTAAGTGGGACAGGGGGCACCATATATTTT
once | NA | TRBJ2-1 | TRBV27 | CASSLSKNEQFF | TGTGCCAGCAGTTTATCGAAAAATGAGCAGTTCTTC
once | TRBD2 | TRBJ2-1 | TRBV30 | CAWLRTSGSGEQFF | TGTGCCTGGCTGCGGACTAGCGGGTCGGGGGAGCAGTTCTTC
NA | NA | TRBJ1-1 | TRBV27 | CASSLSVLRGGAGPEAFF | TGTGCCAGCAGTTTATCGGTTCTACGAGGGGGAGCTGGTCCTGAAGCTTTCTTT
NA | TRBD1 | TRBJ2-6 | TRBV5-1 | CASRTQTGTGASGANVLTF | TGCGCCAGCAGGACTCAGACCGGGACAGGGGCGTCTGGGGCCAACGTCCTGACTTTC
NA | NA | TRBJ1-4 | TRBV6-1 | CASKEGTANEKLFF | TGTGCCAGCAAAGAGGGAACGGCTAATGAAAAACTGTTTTTT
NA | NA | TRBJ1-4 | TRBV6-5 | CASSPTATNEKLFF | TGTGCCAGCAGTCCGACTGCAACTAATGAAAAACTGTTTTTT
NA | NA | TRBJ2-3 | TRBV9 | CASSWRPTDTQYF | TGTGCCAGCAGCTGGCGACCCACAGATACGCAGTATTTT